The 16 T cell receptor beta chains below were found in one sample sequenced in a study of shared clonotypes between healthy human individuals. Method: immunoSEQ multiplex PCR; TCRdb's copy keeps in-frame clones and lacks some. The table has 1 million to 1.3 million clones, approximately 80% seen once; the top ten hold roughly 0.65%. Sequenced sample: memory CD4+ T cells from PBMCs. The subset: CD45RA-negative fraction. The receptors derive from a young man in good health. Some clones in this sample may be carry-over from other donors' samples.

V usage is TRBV7-2 and J usage is TRBJ1-5; D may be TRBD1 (5 bases). This CDR3 is built from 16 residues. Trimming took 1 base from V and 0 from J, leaving 10 bases between them. CDR1 and CDR2 (germline): SGHTA, FQGNSA. CDR3 DNA: TGTGCCAGCAGCTTAGATGGGGCCCCTAGCAATCAGCCCCAGCATTTT. It encodes CASSLDGAPSNQPQHF.

The chain has TRBV7-2 and TRBJ2-3, with D hard to call. With 5 bases removed from V and 2 bases from J, the gap between germline ends came to 11 bases. Per the germline V gene, CDR1 is SGHTA and CDR2 is FQGNSA. The CDR3 is 14 residues long. The CDR3 nucleotides read TGTGCCAGCAGCCCTTTCCCCCTCACAGATACGCAGTATTTT. It translates to CASSPFPLTDTQYF.

This clone was seen just once. This chain joins TRBV2 and TRBJ2-2; D gene uncertain. The CDR3 is made up of 14 amino acids. Looked up from germline, CDR1 is SNHLY and CDR2 is FYNNEI. The V end lost 2 bases, the J end lost 4 bases, and 8 bases lay between the germline ends. The DNA for the CDR3 is TGTGCCAGCAGTGAATCTCGGACCACCGGGGAGCTGTTTTTT. This encodes CASSESRTTGELFF.

This chain uses TRBV30 with TRBJ1-2, with D tentatively TRBD1 (5 bases). CDR3 length: 11 residues. Germline V gives CDR1 GTSNPN, CDR2 SVGIG (reference sequence). V was pared by 3 bases and J by 10 bases, with 12 bases between. The CDR3 region has the DNA TGTGCCTGGAGGGTTACAGGTCTCTACACCTTC. It encodes CAWRVTGLYTF.

This chain links TRBV30 with TRBJ1-5, with D tentatively TRBD1 (6 bases). Germline CDR1 is GTSNPN and CDR2 is SVGIG (reference sequence). The CDR3 runs 13 residues. V was pared by 3 bases and J by 3 bases, with 9 bases between. This CDR3 is CAWSRQANQPQHF. In nucleotides, the CDR3 is TGTGCCTGGAGCAGACAGGCCAATCAGCCCCAGCATTTT. The whole variable domain, filled in from reference TRBV30 and TRBJ1-5, reads SQTIHQWPATLVQPVGSPLSLECTVEGTSNPNLYWYRQAAGRGLQLLFYSVGIGQISSEVPQNLSASRPQDRQFILSSKKLLLSDSGFYLCAWSRQANQPQHFGDGTRLSIL.

The rearrangement links TRBV4-1 to TRBJ2-1; D is perhaps TRBD1 (6 bases). Germline V gene lookup returns CDR1 MGHRA and CDR2 YSYEKL. This CDR3 is built from 14 residues. V lost 0 bases to trimming and J lost 10 bases, with 13 bases between them. CDR3 amino acids: CASSQEIQGSEQFF. CDR3 bases: TGCGCCAGCAGCCAAGAAATACAGGGTTCGGAGCAGTTCTTC.

The chain combines TRBV28 with TRBJ2-7; TRBD2 matches at 10 bases. The CDR3 is made up of 14 amino acids. From germline, CDR1 is MDHEN and CDR2 SYDVKM. Trimming cost V 6 bases and J 7 bases; bases outside gene matches: 9. CDR3 sequence reads: CASRSSGRIWEQYF. The CDR3, as DNA: TGTGCCAGCAGAAGTAGCGGGAGGATTTGGGAGCAGTACTTC.

This rearrangement joins TRBV28 to TRBJ1-1, with D possibly TRBD1 on 6 matching bases. Trimming shortened V by 7 bases and J by 2 bases, and 17 bases separated the two germline ends. Germline V lookup: CDR1 MDHEN, CDR2 SYDVKM. The CDR3 extends over 15 amino acids. The CDR3 DNA sequence: TGTGCCAGCACTGTAGCCGGGGGCTTAAACACTGAAGCTTTCTTT. Its protein is CASTVAGGLNTEAFF.

The CDR3 protein is CASSERTGQGTGELFF. The CDR3 DNA sequence: TGTGCCAGCAGCGAAAGAACAGGGCAGGGGACCGGGGAGCTGTTTTTT. This chain connects TRBV9 to TRBJ2-2; possible D gene TRBD1, 6 bases. In germline, CDR1 is SGDLS, CDR2 YYNGEE. Trimming took 3 bases from V and 5 from J, leaving 17 bases between them. This CDR3 region has 16 residues.

The V and J genes are TRBV27 and TRBJ1-2, with D maybe TRBD1 (5 bases). Germline assignment: CDR1 MNHEY and CDR2 SMNVEV (reference sequence). The CDR3 consists of 17 residues. Trimming pared 0 bases from V and 4 bases from J, leaving 18 bases between. CDR3 DNA sequence: TGTGCCAGCAGTTTATCGCCCAATTCCGGGACGGCCTATGGCTACACCTTC. Amino acids: CASSLSPNSGTAYGYTF.

The V call is TRBV29-1, the J call TRBJ1-2; D is possibly TRBD1 (5 bases). CDR3 size: 12 residues. CDR1 SQVTM and CDR2 ANQGSEA come from the germline V gene. V shed 3 bases and J shed 4 bases, with 9 bases lying between them. DNA for the CDR3: TGCAGCGTTGAGTCAGGGTTCTATGGCTACACCTTC. This sequence encodes CSVESGFYGYTF.

V and J are TRBV5-1 and TRBJ2-7; TRBD2 might be the D (5 bases). The CDR3 length is 11 residues. Trimming took off 4 bases at V and 7 bases at J, with 9 bases between the two ends. In germline, CDR1 is SGHRS, CDR2 YFSETQ. The CDR3 DNA reads TGCGCCAGCAGCCCCCCGGGGGAGCAGTACTTC. Its translation: CASSPPGEQYF. Based on the CDR3 plus reference TRBV5-1 and TRBJ2-7, the full variable domain is KAGVTQTPRYLIKTRGQQVTLSCSPISGHRSVSWYQQTPGQGLQFLFEYFSETQRNKGNFPGRFSGRQFSNSRSEMNVSTLELGDSALYLCASSPPGEQYFGPGTRLTVT.

This rearrangement joins TRBV6-1 to TRBJ2-3; no clear D. This CDR3 is built from 10 residues. The V gene lost 3 bases and the J gene lost 9 bases, with 4 bases spanning the gap. The germline V gene encodes CDR1 MNHNS and CDR2 SASEGT. This chain's CDR3 is CASSDWTQYF. For the CDR3, the DNA is TGTGCCAGCAGTGATTGGACGCAGTATTTT.

The chain recombines TRBV28 with TRBJ1-2; no clear D. CDR3 length equals 14 residues. Germline-derived CDR1 and CDR2 are MDHEN and SYDVKM. Between the trimmed V and J ends, which lost 4 bases and 6 bases, there was a span of 15 bases. The CDR3 nucleotides read TGTGCCAGCAGTTCCGCGGGCAGAGAGGATGGCTACACCTTC. Protein product: CASSSAGREDGYTF.

The chain uses TRBV9 and TRBJ2-1; 15 positions match TRBD2. Germline values: CDR1 SGDLS, CDR2 YYNGEE. V gave up 10 bases and J gave up 9 bases; unmatched junction bases: 26. The CDR3 spans 20 residues. CDR3 region: CARPRTCMCAGTSGRSEQFF. The DNA for the CDR3 is TGTGCCCGCCCTCGGACCTGCATGTGTGCCGGGACTAGCGGGAGGAGTGAGCAGTTCTTC.

Comment on this clone: A much larger clone differs from this one at a single base, so this may be a read error. The genes are TRBV2 and TRBJ2-3; a weak D match, TRBD2 (6 bases). V was clipped by 5 bases and J by 0 bases, with 9 bases between them. The V gene's germline CDR1 is SNHLY and CDR2 FYNNEI. The CDR3 runs to 14 residues. The CDR3 DNA follows: TGTGCCAGCAGTACCGGGACTAGCACAGATACGCAGTATTTT. Protein product: CASSTGTSTDTQYF.